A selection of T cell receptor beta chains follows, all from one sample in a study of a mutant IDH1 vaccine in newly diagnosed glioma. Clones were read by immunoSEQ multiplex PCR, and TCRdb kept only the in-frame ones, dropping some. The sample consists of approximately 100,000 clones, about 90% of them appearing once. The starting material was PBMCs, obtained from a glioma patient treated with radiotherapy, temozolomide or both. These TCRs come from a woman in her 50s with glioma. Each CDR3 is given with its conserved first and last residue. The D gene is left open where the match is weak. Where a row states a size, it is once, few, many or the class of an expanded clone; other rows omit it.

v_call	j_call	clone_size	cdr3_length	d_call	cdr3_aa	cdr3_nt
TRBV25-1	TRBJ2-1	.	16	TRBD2	CASSEYGSLAGEEQFF	TGTGCCAGCAGTGAATATGGCTCCCTAGCGGGAGAAGAGCAGTTCTTC
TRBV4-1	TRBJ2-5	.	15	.	CASSQEEGLMETQYF	TGCGCCAGCAGCCAAGAGGAGGGATTGATGGAGACCCAGTACTTC
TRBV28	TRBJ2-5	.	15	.	CASTLHRDHQETQYF	TGTGCCAGCACCCTTCACCGGGACCATCAAGAGACCCAGTACTTC
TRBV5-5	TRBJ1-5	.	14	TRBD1	CASSLGQGEQPQHF	TGTGCCAGCAGCTTGGGACAGGGGGAGCAGCCCCAGCATTTT
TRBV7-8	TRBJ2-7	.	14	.	CASSPYRVGYEQYF	TGTGCCAGCAGCCCATACAGGGTAGGCTACGAGCAGTACTTC
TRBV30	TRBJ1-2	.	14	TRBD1	CAWSTTRTGYGYIF	TGTGCCTGGAGTACTACTCGGACAGGGTATGGCTACATCTTC
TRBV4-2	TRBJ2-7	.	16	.	CASSHPGAGGGYEQYF	TGTGCCAGCAGCCACCCTGGAGCGGGCGGCGGGTACGAGCAGTACTTC
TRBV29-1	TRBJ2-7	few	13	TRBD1	CSVPRQGAYEQYF	TGCAGCGTCCCCAGGCAGGGGGCCTACGAGCAGTACTTC
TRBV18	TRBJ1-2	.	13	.	CASSPRSEGGYTF	TGTGCCAGCTCACCCCGGTCCGAAGGGGGCTACACCTTC
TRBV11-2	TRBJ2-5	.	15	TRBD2	CASILGTLAGGTQYF	TGTGCCAGCATCCTCGGGACACTAGCGGGTGGGACCCAGTACTTC
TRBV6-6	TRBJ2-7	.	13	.	CASSDQGFYEQYF	TGTGCCAGCAGTGACCAGGGGTTCTACGAGCAGTACTTC
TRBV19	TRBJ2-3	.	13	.	CASAGTSTDTQYF	TGTGCCAGTGCCGGGACTAGCACAGATACGCAGTATTTT
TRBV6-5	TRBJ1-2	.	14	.	CASSSGQHPYGYTF	TGTGCCAGCAGTTCCGGACAGCATCCTTATGGCTACACCTTC
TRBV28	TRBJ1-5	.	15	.	CASSLGGAGNQPQHF	TGTGCCAGCAGTTTGGGGGGGGCAGGCAATCAGCCCCAGCATTTT